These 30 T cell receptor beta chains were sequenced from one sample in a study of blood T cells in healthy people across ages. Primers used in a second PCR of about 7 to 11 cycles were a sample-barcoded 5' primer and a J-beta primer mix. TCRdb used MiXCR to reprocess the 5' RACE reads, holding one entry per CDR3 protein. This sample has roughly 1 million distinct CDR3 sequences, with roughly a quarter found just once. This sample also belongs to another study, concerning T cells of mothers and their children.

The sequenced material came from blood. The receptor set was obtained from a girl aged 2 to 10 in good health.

CDR3 residues: CASSESRKGDGYTF. DNA for the CDR3: TGTGCCAGCAGTGAATCCCGAAAAGGGGATGGCTACACCTTC. This chain uses TRBV25-1 with TRBJ1-2; D may be TRBD1 (5 bases). CDR3 length: 14 amino acids. With 1 base removed from V and 6 bases from J, the gap between germline ends came to 12 bases. Germline V gene sequence: CDR1 MGHDK, CDR2 SYGVNS.

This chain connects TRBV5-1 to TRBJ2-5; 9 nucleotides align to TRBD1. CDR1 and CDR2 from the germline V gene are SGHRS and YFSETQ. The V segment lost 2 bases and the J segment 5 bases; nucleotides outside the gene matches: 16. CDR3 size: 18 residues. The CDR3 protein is CASSFHLIDRGFFETQYF. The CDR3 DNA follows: TGCGCCAGCAGCTTTCATCTCATTGACAGGGGGTTCTTTGAGACCCAGTACTTC.

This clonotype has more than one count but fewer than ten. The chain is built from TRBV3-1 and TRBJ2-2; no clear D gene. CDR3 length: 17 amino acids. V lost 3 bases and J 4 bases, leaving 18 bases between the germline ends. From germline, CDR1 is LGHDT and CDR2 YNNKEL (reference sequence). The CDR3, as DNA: TGTGCCAGCAGCCAGAACCCCCCTTCTTTTGGCACCGGGGAGCTGTTTTTT. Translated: CASSQNPPSFGTGELFF.

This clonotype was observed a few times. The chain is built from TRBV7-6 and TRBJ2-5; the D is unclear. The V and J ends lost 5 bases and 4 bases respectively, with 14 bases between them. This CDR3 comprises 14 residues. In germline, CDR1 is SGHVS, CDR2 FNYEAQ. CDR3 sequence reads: CASSHRWVGETQYF. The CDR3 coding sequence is TGTGCCAGCAGCCACCGATGGGTGGGAGAGACCCAGTACTTC.

Here the CDR3 DNA reads TGTGCCAGCACCGCGGGACAGGCCCTCAGGGGACTGTTTTTT. It is translated as CASTAGQALRGLFF. The chain has TRBV27 and TRBJ1-4; TRBD1 matches at 8 bases. The J segment lost 13 bases and the V segment lost 7 bases, leaving 14 bases of the junction unmatched. The CDR3 runs to 14 residues. The germline CDR1 and CDR2 sequences are MNHEY and SMNVEV (reference sequence). Variable domain in full (rest from reference TRBV27 and TRBJ1-4): EAQVTQNPRYLITVTGKKLTVTCSQNMNHEYMSWYRQDPGLGLRQIYYSMNVEVTDKGDVPEGYKVSRKEKRNFPLILESPSPNQTSLYFCASTAGQALRGLFFGSGTQLSVL.

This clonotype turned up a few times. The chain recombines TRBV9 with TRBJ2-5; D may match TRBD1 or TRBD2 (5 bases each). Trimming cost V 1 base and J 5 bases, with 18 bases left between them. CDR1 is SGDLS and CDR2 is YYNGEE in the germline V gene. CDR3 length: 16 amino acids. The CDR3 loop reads CASSVQERGVEETQYF. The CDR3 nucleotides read TGTGCCAGCAGCGTACAGGAGAGAGGGGTGGAGGAGACCCAGTACTTC. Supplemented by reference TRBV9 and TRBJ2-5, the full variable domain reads DSGVTQTPKHLITATGQRVTLRCSPRSGDLSVYWYQQSLDQGLQFLIQYYNGEERAKGNILERFSAQQFPDLHSELNLSSLELGDSALYFCASSVQERGVEETQYFGPGTRLLVL.

Written as DNA, the CDR3 is TGTGCCAGCAGCTTTCGGGACAACGGCTACACCTTC. This encodes CASSFRDNGYTF. The chain joins TRBV7-9 to TRBJ1-2, with D perhaps matching TRBD1 (6 bases). The V gene's germline CDR1 is SEHNR and CDR2 FQNEAQ (reference sequence). The CDR3 is 12 residues long. V was pared by 3 bases and J by 8 bases, with 10 bases between. Drawing the rest from reference TRBV7-9 and TRBJ1-2, the complete variable domain is DTGVSQNPRHKITKRGQNVTFRCDPISEHNRLYWYRQTLGQGPEFLTYFQNEAQLEKSRLLSDRFSAERPKGSFSTLEIQRTEQGDSAMYLCASSFRDNGYTFGSGTRLTVV.

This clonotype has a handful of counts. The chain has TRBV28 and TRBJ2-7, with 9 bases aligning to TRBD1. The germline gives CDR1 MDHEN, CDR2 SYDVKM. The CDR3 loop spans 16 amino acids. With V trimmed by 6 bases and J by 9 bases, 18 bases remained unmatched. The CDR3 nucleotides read TGTGCCAGCAGACGTACGCCGGGACAGGGCCCCCTATGGCAGTACTTC. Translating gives CASRRTPGQGPLWQYF.

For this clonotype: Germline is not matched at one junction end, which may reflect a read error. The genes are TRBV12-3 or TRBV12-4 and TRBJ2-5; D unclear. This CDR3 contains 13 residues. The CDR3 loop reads CASSSPGSYEQCF. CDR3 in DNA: TGTGCCAGCAGTTCCCCGGGCTCCTACGAGCAGTGCTTC.

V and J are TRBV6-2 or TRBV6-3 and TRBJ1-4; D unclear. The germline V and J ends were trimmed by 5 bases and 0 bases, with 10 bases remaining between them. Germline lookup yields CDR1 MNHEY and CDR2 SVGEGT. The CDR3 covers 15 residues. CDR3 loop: CASSRDVATNEKLFF. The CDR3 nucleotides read TGTGCCAGCAGTCGCGACGTTGCAACTAATGAAAAACTGTTTTTT.

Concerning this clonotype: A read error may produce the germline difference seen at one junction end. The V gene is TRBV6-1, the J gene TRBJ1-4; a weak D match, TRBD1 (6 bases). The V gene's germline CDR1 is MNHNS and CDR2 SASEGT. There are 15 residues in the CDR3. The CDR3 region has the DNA TGTGCCAACAGTGAATTCGACAGGCTTGGTGAAAAACTGTTTTTT. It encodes CANSEFDRLGEKLFF.

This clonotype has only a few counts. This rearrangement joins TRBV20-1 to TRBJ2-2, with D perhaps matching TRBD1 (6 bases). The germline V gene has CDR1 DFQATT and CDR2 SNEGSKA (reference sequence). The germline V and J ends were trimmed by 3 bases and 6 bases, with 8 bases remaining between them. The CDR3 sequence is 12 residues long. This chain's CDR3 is CSASGQSGELFF. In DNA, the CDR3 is TGCAGTGCTAGCGGACAGTCCGGGGAGCTGTTTTTT.

The CDR3 reads CASSHSPGQGAANYGYTF. CDR3 DNA sequence: TGCGCCAGCAGCCATAGTCCGGGACAGGGGGCGGCTAACTATGGCTACACCTTC. V gene TRBV4-1 combines with J gene TRBJ1-2; 12 nucleotides align to TRBD1. The CDR3 has 18 residues. With V trimmed by 3 bases and J by 0 bases, 8 bases remained unmatched. CDR1 is MGHRA and CDR2 is YSYEKL in the germline V gene.

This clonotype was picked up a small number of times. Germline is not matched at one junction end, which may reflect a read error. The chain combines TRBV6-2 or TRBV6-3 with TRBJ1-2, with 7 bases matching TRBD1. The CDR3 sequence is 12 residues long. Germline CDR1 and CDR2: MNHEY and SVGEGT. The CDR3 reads CASSPFGTAYPF. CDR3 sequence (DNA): TGTGCCAGCAGCCCTTTCGGGACAGCGTATCCCTTC.

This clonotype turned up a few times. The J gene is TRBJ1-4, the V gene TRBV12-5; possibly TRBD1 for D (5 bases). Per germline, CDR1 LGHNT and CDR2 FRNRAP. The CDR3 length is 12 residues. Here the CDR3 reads CAAGQESEKLFF. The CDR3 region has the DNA TGTGCCGCAGGGCAGGAAAGTGAAAAACTGTTTTTT.

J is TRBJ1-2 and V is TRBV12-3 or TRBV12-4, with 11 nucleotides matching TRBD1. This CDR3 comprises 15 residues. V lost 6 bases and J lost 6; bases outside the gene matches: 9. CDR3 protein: CASSRTGTGGHGYTF. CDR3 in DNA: TGTGCCAGCAGCCGGACCGGGACAGGGGGACATGGCTACACCTTC.

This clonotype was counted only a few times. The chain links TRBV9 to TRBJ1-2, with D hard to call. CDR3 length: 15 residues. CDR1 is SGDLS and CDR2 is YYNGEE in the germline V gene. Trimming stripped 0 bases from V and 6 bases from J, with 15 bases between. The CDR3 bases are TGTGCCAGCAGCGTAGGGACCGAAAAGTCCCATGGCTACACCTTC. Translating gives CASSVGTEKSHGYTF.

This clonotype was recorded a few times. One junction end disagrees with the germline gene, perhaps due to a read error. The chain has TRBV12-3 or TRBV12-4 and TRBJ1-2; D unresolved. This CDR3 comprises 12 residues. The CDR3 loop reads CASRFENDRLLF. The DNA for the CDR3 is TGTGCCAGCAGGTTCGAAAACGATCGGCTCCTCTTC.

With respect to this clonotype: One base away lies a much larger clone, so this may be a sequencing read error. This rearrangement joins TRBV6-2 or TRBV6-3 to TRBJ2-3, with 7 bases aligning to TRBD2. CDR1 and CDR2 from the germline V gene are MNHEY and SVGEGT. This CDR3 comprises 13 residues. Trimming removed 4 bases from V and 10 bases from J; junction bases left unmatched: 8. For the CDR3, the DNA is TGTGCCAGCAGTTCCACGGGACTATCAGCGCAGTATTTT. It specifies CASSSTGLSAQYF.

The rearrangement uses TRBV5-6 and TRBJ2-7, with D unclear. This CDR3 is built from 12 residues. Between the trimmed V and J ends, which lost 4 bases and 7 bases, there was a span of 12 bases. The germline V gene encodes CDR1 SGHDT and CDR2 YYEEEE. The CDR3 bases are TGTGCCAGCAGCCAAACTCCTATGGAGCAGTACTTC. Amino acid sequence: CASSQTPMEQYF.

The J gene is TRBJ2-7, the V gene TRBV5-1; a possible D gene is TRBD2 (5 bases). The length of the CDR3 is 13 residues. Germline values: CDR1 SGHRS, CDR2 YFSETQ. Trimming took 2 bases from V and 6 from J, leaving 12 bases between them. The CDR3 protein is CASSLNTGSEQYF. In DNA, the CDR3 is TGCGCCAGCAGCTTAAACACGGGATCCGAGCAGTACTTC.

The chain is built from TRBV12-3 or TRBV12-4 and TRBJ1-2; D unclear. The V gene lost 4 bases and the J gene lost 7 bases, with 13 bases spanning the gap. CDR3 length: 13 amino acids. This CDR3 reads CASSSAQVGGYTF. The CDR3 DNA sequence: TGTGCCAGCAGTTCCGCCCAGGTGGGTGGCTACACCTTC.

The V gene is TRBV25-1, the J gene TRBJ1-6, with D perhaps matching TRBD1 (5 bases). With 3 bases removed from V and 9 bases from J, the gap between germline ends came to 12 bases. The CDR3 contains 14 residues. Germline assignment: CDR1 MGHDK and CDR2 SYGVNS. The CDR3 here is CASSEQKGVSPLHF. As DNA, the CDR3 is TGTGCCAGCAGTGAGCAAAAAGGGGTTTCACCCCTCCACTTT.

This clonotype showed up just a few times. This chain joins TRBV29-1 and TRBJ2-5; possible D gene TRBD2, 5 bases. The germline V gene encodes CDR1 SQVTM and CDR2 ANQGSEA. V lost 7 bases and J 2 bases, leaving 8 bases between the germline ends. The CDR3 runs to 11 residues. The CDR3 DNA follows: TGCAGCGGGGAGTGGCAAGAGACCCAGTACTTC. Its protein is CSGEWQETQYF.

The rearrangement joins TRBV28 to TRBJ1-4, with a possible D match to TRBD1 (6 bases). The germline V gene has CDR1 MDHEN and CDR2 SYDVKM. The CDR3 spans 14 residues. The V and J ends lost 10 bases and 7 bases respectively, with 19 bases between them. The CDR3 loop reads CAISRGGFGEKLFF. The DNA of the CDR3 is TGTGCCATCTCGAGGGGGGGATTTGGTGAAAAACTGTTTTTT.

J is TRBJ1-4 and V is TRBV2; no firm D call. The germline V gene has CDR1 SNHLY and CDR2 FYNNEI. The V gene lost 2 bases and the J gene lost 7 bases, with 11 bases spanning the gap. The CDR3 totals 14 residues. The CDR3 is CASSELRSGEKLFF. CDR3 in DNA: TGTGCCAGCAGTGAACTCCGCTCAGGTGAAAAACTGTTTTTT.

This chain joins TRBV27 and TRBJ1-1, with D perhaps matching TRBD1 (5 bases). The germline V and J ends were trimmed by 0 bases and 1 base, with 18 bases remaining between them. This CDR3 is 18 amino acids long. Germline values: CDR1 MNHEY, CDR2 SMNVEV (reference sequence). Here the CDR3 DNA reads TGTGCCAGCAGTTTATCCTGGGGGGGAAGGGGCTCGAACACTGAAGCTTTCTTT. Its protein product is CASSLSWGGRGSNTEAFF.

CDR3 region: CASSQLIAPGEETQYF. The CDR3, as DNA: TGCGCCAGCAGCCAACTAATAGCGCCGGGGGAGGAGACCCAGTACTTC. This chain uses TRBV4-1 with TRBJ2-5; the D gene is possibly TRBD2 (6 bases). CDR3 length equals 16 residues. The germline gives CDR1 MGHRA, CDR2 YSYEKL. Trimming pared 2 bases from V and 5 bases from J, leaving 18 bases between.

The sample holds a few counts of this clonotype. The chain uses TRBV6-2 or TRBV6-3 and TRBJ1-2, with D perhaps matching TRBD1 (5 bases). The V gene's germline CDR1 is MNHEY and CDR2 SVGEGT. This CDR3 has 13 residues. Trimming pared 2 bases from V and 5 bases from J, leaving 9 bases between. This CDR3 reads CASSYARGYGYTF. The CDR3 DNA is TGTGCCAGCAGTTACGCGAGGGGATATGGCTACACCTTC.

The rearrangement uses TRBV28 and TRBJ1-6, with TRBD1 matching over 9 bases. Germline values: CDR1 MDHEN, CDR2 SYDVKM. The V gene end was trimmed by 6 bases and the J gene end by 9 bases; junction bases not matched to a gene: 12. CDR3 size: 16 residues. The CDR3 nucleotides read TGTGCCAGCAGGCGTCCCGGGACAGGGTCGGGTTCACCCCTCCACTTT. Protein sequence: CASRRPGTGSGSPLHF.